Sequencing of this T cell receptor beta chain was carried out in a study of breast tumors, draining lymph nodes, adjacent tissues. The study's findings and limits: Luminal-like breast cancer showed significantly greater tumor-nontumor repertoire similarity than basal-like breast cancer did. Tumor repertoires ranked between lymph nodes and nontumor tissue in diversity, with V and J gene preferences. Most tumor T cells seemingly derive from lymph node, then expand in tumor.

Axillary draining lymph nodes of breast cancer patients supplied the node samples. This CDR3 is 12 amino acids long. The germline V gene encodes CDR1 SGHRS and CDR2 YFSETQ. Trimming shortened V by 4 bases and J by 8 bases, and 12 bases separated the two germline ends. This clonotype was observed at least ten times. Its specificity is not known. TCRdb reanalysed the multiplex PCR reads using MiXCR and keeps one entry per CDR3 protein. The data contain 200,000 to 300,000 distinct CDR3 sequences, roughly 31% of them singletons. This rearrangement joins TRBV5-1 to TRBJ1-2, with a possible D match to TRBD1 (5 bases). Sequenced material: axillary lymph node tissue. The sequence came from a female donor with breast cancer. Some clones in this sample may be carry-over from other donors' samples. The CDR3 region has the DNA TGCGCCAGCAGCGGCCAGGGAGACGGCTACACCTTC. Protein product: CASSGQGDGYTF. Drawing the rest from reference TRBV5-1 and TRBJ1-2, the complete variable domain is KAGVTQTPRYLIKTRGQQVTLSCSPISGHRSVSWYQQTPGQGLQFLFEYFSETQRNKGNFPGRFSGRQFSNSRSEMNVSTLELGDSALYLCASSGQGDGYTFGSGTRLTVV.